This is a list of T cell receptor beta chains from one sample in a study of identical twins. TCRdb re-called the 5' RACE reads through MiXCR, storing one row per CDR3 protein. The sample records about 660,000 distinct CDR3 sequences, about 9.4% being singletons. The data were also submitted as part of a second study, on yellow fever vaccine responses in identical twins.

The sequencing sample was made of PBMCs. These receptors were obtained from a woman between 18 and 29 years old in good health. CDR3s include the opening cysteine and the closing phenylalanine or tryptophan. The order of the fields is V gene, clone size, J gene, D gene, CDR3 protein, CDR3 DNA. D genes are given only for firm matches. The size of a clone is reported for some rows only, either as once, few or many, or as a class for expanded clones.

v_call: TRBV12-5
clone_size: few
j_call: TRBJ2-5
d_call: NA
cdr3_aa: CASGLVKKTQYF
cdr3_nt: TGTGCTAGTGGTTTGGTAAAGAAGACCCAGTACTTC

v_call: TRBV28
clone_size: few
j_call: TRBJ2-1
d_call: TRBD1
cdr3_aa: CASSMTRTGGFSYNEQFF
cdr3_nt: TGTGCCAGCAGTATGACCAGGACAGGGGGCTTTAGTTACAATGAGCAGTTCTTC

v_call: TRBV2
clone_size: NA
j_call: TRBJ1-6
d_call: TRBD1
cdr3_aa: CASSEAGQGALIGSPLHF
cdr3_nt: TGTGCCAGCAGTGAAGCGGGACAGGGGGCTCTAATCGGTTCACCCCTCCACTTT

v_call: TRBV9
clone_size: few
j_call: TRBJ2-7
d_call: NA
cdr3_aa: CASSPSGNVNEQYF
cdr3_nt: TGTGCCAGCTCCCCTTCAGGGAATGTGAACGAGCAGTACTTC

v_call: TRBV24-1
clone_size: many
j_call: TRBJ2-3
d_call: NA
cdr3_aa: CATSRQETSTDTQYF
cdr3_nt: TGTGCCACCAGTCGACAGGAAACTAGCACAGATACGCAGTATTTT

v_call: TRBV4-3
clone_size: NA
j_call: TRBJ2-5
d_call: NA
cdr3_aa: CASSQDRATPFETQYF
cdr3_nt: TGCGCCAGCAGCCAAGATCGGGCGACCCCCTTCGAGACCCAGTACTTC

v_call: TRBV5-1
clone_size: many
j_call: TRBJ1-5
d_call: NA
cdr3_aa: CASSQGFSQPQHF
cdr3_nt: TGCGCCAGCAGCCAGGGGTTCTCTCAGCCCCAGCATTTT

v_call: TRBV29-1
clone_size: many
j_call: TRBJ2-1
d_call: NA
cdr3_aa: CSVEQADNEQFF
cdr3_nt: TGCAGCGTTGAACAGGCCGACAATGAGCAGTTCTTC

v_call: TRBV2
clone_size: NA
j_call: TRBJ2-2
d_call: TRBD2
cdr3_aa: CASGGRGVNTGELFF
cdr3_nt: TGTGCCTCCGGAGGGCGGGGGGTTAACACCGGGGAGCTGTTTTTT

v_call: TRBV6-1
clone_size: few
j_call: TRBJ2-5
d_call: NA
cdr3_aa: CASSPQGSGETQYF
cdr3_nt: TGTGCCAGCAGTCCCCAGGGATCGGGGGAGACCCAGTACTTC

v_call: TRBV29-1
clone_size: NA
j_call: TRBJ2-7
d_call: TRBD2
cdr3_aa: CSVGREGLEQYF
cdr3_nt: TGCAGCGTTGGGCGGGAGGGCTTGGAGCAGTACTTC

v_call: TRBV11-2
clone_size: many
j_call: TRBJ2-1
d_call: TRBD2
cdr3_aa: CASSLGGGLAETYNEQFF
cdr3_nt: TGTGCCAGCAGCTTAGGGGGCGGGCTAGCGGAAACCTACAATGAGCAGTTCTTC

v_call: TRBV6-1
clone_size: few
j_call: TRBJ2-3
d_call: NA
cdr3_aa: CASSRGLSSTDTQYF
cdr3_nt: TGTGCCAGCAGTCGCGGACTGTCTAGCACAGATACGCAGTATTTT

v_call: TRBV12-3/TRBV12-4
clone_size: NA
j_call: TRBJ2-1
d_call: NA
cdr3_aa: CASSYRAHGHEQFF
cdr3_nt: TGTGCCAGCAGTTATCGGGCACACGGTCATGAGCAGTTCTTC

v_call: TRBV5-4
clone_size: NA
j_call: TRBJ2-1
d_call: NA
cdr3_aa: CASSLKGLDNEQFF
cdr3_nt: TGTGCCAGCAGCTTGAAAGGCTTAGACAATGAGCAGTTCTTC

v_call: TRBV14
clone_size: NA
j_call: TRBJ2-7
d_call: NA
cdr3_aa: CASSQVMYEQYF
cdr3_nt: TGTGCCAGCAGCCAAGTTATGTACGAGCAGTACTTC

v_call: TRBV18
clone_size: NA
j_call: TRBJ2-7
d_call: TRBD1
cdr3_aa: CASSPGGSGEQYF
cdr3_nt: TGTGCCAGCTCCCCAGGGGGATCGGGAGAGCAGTACTTC

v_call: TRBV15
clone_size: many
j_call: TRBJ1-1
d_call: NA
cdr3_aa: CATSRTAMNTEAFF
cdr3_nt: TGTGCCACCAGCAGAACAGCCATGAACACTGAAGCTTTCTTT

v_call: TRBV9
clone_size: NA
j_call: TRBJ1-2
d_call: NA
cdr3_aa: CASSVGGRASDYGYTF
cdr3_nt: TGTGCCAGCAGCGTAGGGGGAAGGGCGTCGGACTATGGCTACACCTTC

v_call: TRBV7-3
clone_size: NA
j_call: TRBJ2-3
d_call: NA
cdr3_aa: CASSLRGQGKGTDTQYF
cdr3_nt: TGTGCCAGCAGCTTAAGGGGTCAGGGAAAGGGCACAGATACGCAGTATTTT

v_call: TRBV28
clone_size: NA
j_call: TRBJ1-6
d_call: TRBD1
cdr3_aa: CASSLESGGRSPLHF
cdr3_nt: TGTGCCAGCAGTTTAGAATCAGGGGGCAGGTCACCCCTCCACTTT

v_call: TRBV20-1
clone_size: few
j_call: TRBJ2-3
d_call: NA
cdr3_aa: CSARGTSFSTDTQYF
cdr3_nt: TGCAGTGCTAGAGGAACCTCTTTTAGCACAGATACGCAGTATTTT

v_call: TRBV4-3
clone_size: NA
j_call: TRBJ2-4
d_call: TRBD2
cdr3_aa: CASSPTGLAGQNIQYF
cdr3_nt: TGCGCCAGCAGCCCCACCGGACTAGCGGGACAAAACATTCAGTACTTC

v_call: TRBV7-9
clone_size: NA
j_call: TRBJ2-2
d_call: NA
cdr3_aa: CASSLAALGSGELFF
cdr3_nt: TGTGCCAGCAGCTTGGCGGCCCTGGGGAGCGGGGAGCTGTTTTTT

v_call: TRBV29-1
clone_size: few
j_call: TRBJ2-7
d_call: NA
cdr3_aa: CSVEESGGYEQYF
cdr3_nt: TGCAGCGTTGAAGAGTCTGGCGGCTACGAGCAGTACTTC

v_call: TRBV5-1
clone_size: many
j_call: TRBJ2-7
d_call: NA
cdr3_aa: CASSQGLRAYEQYF
cdr3_nt: TGCGCCAGCAGCCAGGGACTTCGGGCCTACGAGCAGTACTTC

v_call: TRBV7-9
clone_size: few
j_call: TRBJ2-7
d_call: TRBD2
cdr3_aa: CASSLGERLADYEQYF
cdr3_nt: TGTGCCAGCAGCTTAGGAGAGAGACTAGCTGACTACGAGCAGTACTTC

v_call: TRBV20-1
clone_size: many
j_call: TRBJ2-2
d_call: NA
cdr3_aa: CSASNGNTGELFF
cdr3_nt: TGCAGTGCTAGCAACGGGAACACCGGGGAGCTGTTTTTT

v_call: TRBV20-1
clone_size: few
j_call: TRBJ2-1
d_call: TRBD2
cdr3_aa: CSASAPREGSAQFF
cdr3_nt: TGCAGTGCTAGCGCCCCTCGGGAGGGATCGGCGCAGTTCTTC

v_call: TRBV2
clone_size: few
j_call: TRBJ2-1
d_call: TRBD2
cdr3_aa: CASRPGTSGYNEQFF
cdr3_nt: TGTGCCAGCAGGCCCGGGACTAGCGGCTACAATGAGCAGTTCTTC

v_call: TRBV27
clone_size: NA
j_call: TRBJ2-7
d_call: TRBD1
cdr3_aa: CASSSAGQGSYEQYF
cdr3_nt: TGTGCCAGCAGTTCTGCCGGACAGGGAAGCTACGAGCAGTACTTC

v_call: TRBV27
clone_size: NA
j_call: TRBJ2-6
d_call: TRBD1
cdr3_aa: CASSTGGAGANVLTF
cdr3_nt: TGTGCCAGCAGTACAGGGGGCGCTGGGGCCAACGTCCTGACTTTC

v_call: TRBV12-3/TRBV12-4
clone_size: NA
j_call: TRBJ2-7
d_call: TRBD2
cdr3_aa: CASSIGGAGEQYF
cdr3_nt: TGTGCCAGCAGTATCGGGGGGGCTGGCGAGCAGTACTTC

v_call: TRBV7-6
clone_size: NA
j_call: TRBJ2-3
d_call: NA
cdr3_aa: CASRIGDTQYF
cdr3_nt: TGTGCCAGCAGGATCGGAGATACGCAGTATTTT

v_call: TRBV21-1
clone_size: NA
j_call: TRBJ1-2
d_call: NA
cdr3_aa: CASSPHYGYTF
cdr3_nt: TGTGCCAGCAGCCCTCACTATGGCTACACCTTC

v_call: TRBV29-1
clone_size: many
j_call: TRBJ2-2
d_call: TRBD2
cdr3_aa: CSVERLAGAGELFF
cdr3_nt: TGCAGCGTTGAGCGGCTAGCGGGAGCCGGGGAGCTGTTTTTT

v_call: TRBV29-1
clone_size: NA
j_call: TRBJ2-1
d_call: NA
cdr3_aa: CSVGGVWDEQFF
cdr3_nt: TGCAGCGTTGGCGGGGTTTGGGATGAGCAGTTCTTC

v_call: TRBV15
clone_size: few
j_call: TRBJ2-7
d_call: NA
cdr3_aa: CATSRDRLAGYEQYF
cdr3_nt: TGTGCCACCAGCAGAGATCGGCTAGCAGGCTACGAGCAGTACTTC

v_call: TRBV4-3
clone_size: few
j_call: TRBJ2-2
d_call: NA
cdr3_aa: CASSQGGIGTGELFF
cdr3_nt: TGCGCCAGCAGCCAAGGCGGGATTGGGACCGGGGAGCTGTTTTTT

v_call: TRBV28
clone_size: NA
j_call: TRBJ2-7
d_call: NA
cdr3_aa: CASSVPWYEQYF
cdr3_nt: TGTGCCAGCAGTGTCCCCTGGTACGAGCAGTACTTC

v_call: TRBV6-4
clone_size: many
j_call: TRBJ2-2
d_call: NA
cdr3_aa: CASSDSASTGELFF
cdr3_nt: TGTGCCAGCAGTGACTCAGCCTCCACCGGGGAGCTGTTTTTT

v_call: TRBV29-1
clone_size: many
j_call: TRBJ2-1
d_call: TRBD2
cdr3_aa: CSVSRTSEYNEQFF
cdr3_nt: TGCAGCGTCTCACGGACTAGCGAATACAATGAGCAGTTCTTC

v_call: TRBV20-1
clone_size: few
j_call: TRBJ1-1
d_call: TRBD1
cdr3_aa: CSARRGSGTGNTEAFF
cdr3_nt: TGCAGTGCCCGCCGAGGGTCCGGGACAGGGAACACTGAAGCTTTCTTT

v_call: TRBV4-3
clone_size: NA
j_call: TRBJ2-1
d_call: TRBD1
cdr3_aa: CASSHSLTGVQQFF
cdr3_nt: TGCGCCAGCAGCCATAGCCTGACAGGGGTTCAGCAGTTCTTC

v_call: TRBV19
clone_size: few
j_call: TRBJ2-3
d_call: TRBD2
cdr3_aa: CASSIRLAGATDTQYF
cdr3_nt: TGTGCCAGTAGTATCCGTCTAGCGGGAGCAACAGATACGCAGTATTTT

v_call: TRBV29-1
clone_size: many
j_call: TRBJ2-3
d_call: NA
cdr3_aa: CSVVGLRGDTQYF
cdr3_nt: TGCAGCGTTGTGGGTCTTCGGGGAGATACGCAGTATTTT

v_call: TRBV5-1
clone_size: few
j_call: TRBJ1-2
d_call: TRBD1
cdr3_aa: CASSSGQEGDGYTF
cdr3_nt: TGCGCCAGCAGCTCGGGACAGGAGGGGGATGGCTACACCTTC

v_call: TRBV20-1
clone_size: NA
j_call: TRBJ2-6
d_call: NA
cdr3_aa: CSAKGISGANVLTF
cdr3_nt: TGCAGTGCTAAGGGGATATCTGGGGCCAACGTCCTGACTTTC

v_call: TRBV14
clone_size: NA
j_call: TRBJ2-7
d_call: NA
cdr3_aa: CASSQDSRVDYEQYF
cdr3_nt: TGTGCCAGCAGCCAAGATTCCAGGGTTGACTACGAGCAGTACTTC

v_call: TRBV7-2
clone_size: many
j_call: TRBJ1-4
d_call: NA
cdr3_aa: CASSLATRPNEKLFF
cdr3_nt: TGTGCCAGCAGCTTAGCAACCAGACCTAATGAAAAACTGTTTTTT

v_call: TRBV29-1
clone_size: many
j_call: TRBJ2-7
d_call: TRBD2
cdr3_aa: CSGKGWTSGSYEQYF
cdr3_nt: TGCAGCGGGAAAGGGTGGACTAGCGGCTCCTACGAGCAGTACTTC

v_call: TRBV20-1
clone_size: few
j_call: TRBJ1-4
d_call: TRBD1
cdr3_aa: CSARHTGATNEKLFF
cdr3_nt: TGCAGTGCTAGGCACACAGGGGCAACTAATGAAAAACTGTTTTTT

v_call: TRBV6-2/TRBV6-3
clone_size: NA
j_call: TRBJ2-3
d_call: NA
cdr3_aa: CASSYMPLSFSTDTQYF
cdr3_nt: TGTGCCAGCAGTTACATGCCCCTCTCGTTCAGCACAGATACGCAGTATTTT

v_call: TRBV12-3/TRBV12-4
clone_size: few
j_call: TRBJ2-3
d_call: TRBD2
cdr3_aa: CASSSGLGGSTDTQYF
cdr3_nt: TGTGCCAGCAGTTCCGGTCTGGGGGGGAGCACAGATACGCAGTATTTT

v_call: TRBV20-1
clone_size: few
j_call: TRBJ2-1
d_call: TRBD2
cdr3_aa: CSAREWGGSSYNEQFF
cdr3_nt: TGCAGTGCTAGAGAGTGGGGGGGTAGCTCCTACAATGAGCAGTTCTTC

v_call: TRBV15
clone_size: few
j_call: TRBJ2-2
d_call: NA
cdr3_aa: CATSGSYTGELFF
cdr3_nt: TGTGCCACCAGCGGTTCTTACACCGGGGAGCTGTTTTTT

v_call: TRBV20-1
clone_size: NA
j_call: TRBJ2-1
d_call: NA
cdr3_aa: CSARLAIGRGNEQFF
cdr3_nt: TGCAGTGCTAGACTCGCCATAGGCAGGGGTAATGAGCAGTTCTTC

v_call: TRBV12-3/TRBV12-4
clone_size: few
j_call: TRBJ1-6
d_call: NA
cdr3_aa: CASISDGPGGPLHF
cdr3_nt: TGTGCCAGCATCAGCGACGGACCTGGGGGACCCCTCCACTTT

v_call: TRBV7-2
clone_size: few
j_call: TRBJ2-7
d_call: TRBD2
cdr3_aa: CASSFTSGSSYEQYF
cdr3_nt: TGTGCCAGCAGCTTTACTAGCGGGAGCTCCTACGAGCAGTACTTC

v_call: TRBV27
clone_size: NA
j_call: TRBJ2-7
d_call: NA
cdr3_aa: CASSLDLDSSYEQYF
cdr3_nt: TGTGCCAGCAGTTTAGATTTAGACAGCTCCTACGAGCAGTACTTC